This is a list of T cell receptor beta chains from one sample in a study of blood T cell repertoires in COVID-19. Clones were sequenced by immunoSEQ multiplex PCR, and TCRdb holds only the in-frame ones, with some missing. The sample includes about 84,000 clones, around 80% of them seen just once. Sequenced: peripheral blood. These receptors all stem from a woman older than 75 with acute or convalescent COVID-19. CDR3s leave out the opening cysteine and the closing phenylalanine or tryptophan.

V | CDR3
TRBV4-3 | ASSQGRDPYEQY
TRBV5-1 | ASSLIGQNYEQY
TRBV2 | ASTQGNYINIQY
TRBV18 | ASSPGQGELRNYGYT
TRBV11-3 | ASSLGGVAGGNEQF
TRBV3-1/TRBV3-2 | ASSQEVRANEKLF
TRBV7-9 | ASSLWDSNNSPLH
TRBV10-3 | AISETTGGGEQY
TRBV7-9 | ASRPTSPGELF
TRBV18 | ASSPGTSGSTGELF